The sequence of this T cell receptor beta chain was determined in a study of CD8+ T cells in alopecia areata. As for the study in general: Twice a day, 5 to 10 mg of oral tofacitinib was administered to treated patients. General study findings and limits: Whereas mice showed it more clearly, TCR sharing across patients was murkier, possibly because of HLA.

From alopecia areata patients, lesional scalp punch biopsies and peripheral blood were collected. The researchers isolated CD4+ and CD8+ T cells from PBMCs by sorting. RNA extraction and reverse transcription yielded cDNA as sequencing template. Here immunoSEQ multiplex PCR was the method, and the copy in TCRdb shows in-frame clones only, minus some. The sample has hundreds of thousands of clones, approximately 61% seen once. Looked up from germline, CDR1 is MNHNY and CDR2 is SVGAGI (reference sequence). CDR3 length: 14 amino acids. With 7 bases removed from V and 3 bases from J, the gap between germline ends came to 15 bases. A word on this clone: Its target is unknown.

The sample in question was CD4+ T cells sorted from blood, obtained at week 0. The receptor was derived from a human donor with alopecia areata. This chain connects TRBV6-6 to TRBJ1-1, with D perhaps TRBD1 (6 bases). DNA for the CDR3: TGTGCCAGCACCGTACAGGGTTCGGACACTGAAGCTTTCTTT. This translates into CASTVQGSDTEAFF.